These 26 T cell receptor beta chains were sequenced from one sample in a study of blood T cell repertoires in COVID-19. Clones were read by immunoSEQ multiplex PCR, and TCRdb kept only the in-frame ones, dropping some. The repertoire includes more than 200,000 clones, nearly 90% of them detected once, and 2% to 2.5% sits in the top ten. Sequencing was performed on peripheral blood. These receptors originate from a woman in her forties who had recovered from COVID-19.

The chain links TRBV5-6 to TRBJ2-5; D uncertain. The V gene's germline CDR1 is SGHDT and CDR2 YYEEEE. Trimming removed 0 bases from V and 5 bases from J, with 8 bases in between. The CDR3 is made up of 13 amino acids. CDR3 nucleotide sequence: TGTGCCAGCAGCTTGGCCCGGCGGGAGACCCAGTACTTC. It translates to CASSLARRETQYF.

The chain carries TRBV6-4 and TRBJ2-3; D not certain. The germline V and J ends were trimmed by 6 bases and 0 bases, with 13 bases remaining between them. This CDR3 contains 15 residues. Germline CDR1 reads MRHNA; CDR2 reads SNTAGT. CDR3 DNA: TGTGCCAGCAGCCTTAGCAGCCTTAGCACAGATACGCAGTATTTT. Protein sequence: CASSLSSLSTDTQYF.

This clone was counted a few times. Other nucleotide sequences from this sample produce the same CDR3. The rearrangement joins TRBV2 to TRBJ1-2; 10 bases line up with TRBD1. The V gene's germline CDR1 is SNHLY and CDR2 FYNNEI. The CDR3 runs 15 residues. With 6 bases clipped from V and 4 bases from J, the junction kept 8 bases outside the gene matches. The CDR3 bases are TGTGCCAGCAGAGGGGACAGGGGCCGCCTCTATGGCTACACCTTC. Translation gives CASRGDRGRLYGYTF.

The chain couples TRBV6-5 to TRBJ2-5, with 13 nucleotides matching TRBD2. The CDR3 totals 15 residues. The V segment lost 6 bases and the J segment 4 bases; nucleotides outside the gene matches: 5. Germline V lookup: CDR1 MNHEY, CDR2 SVGAGI. As DNA, the CDR3 is TGTGCCAGCAGCAGACTAGCGGGAGGTCGAGAGACCCAGTACTTC. Translation: CASSRLAGGRETQYF.

The gene calls are TRBV7-2 and TRBJ1-5; D not resolved. Germline V gene lookup returns CDR1 SGHTA and CDR2 FQGNSA. V lost 5 bases to trimming and J lost 0 bases, with 5 bases between them. CDR3 length: 13 residues. In DNA, the CDR3 is TGTGCCAGCAGCCCGCGTAGCAATCAGCCCCAGCATTTT. Its translation is CASSPRSNQPQHF.

This clone has only a few counts. The genes are TRBV19 and TRBJ2-2, with TRBD1 as a possible D gene (6 bases). V lost 3 bases to trimming and J lost 4 bases, with 12 bases between them. The CDR3 sequence is 15 residues long. Germline values: CDR1 LNHDA, CDR2 SQIVND (reference sequence). CDR3 sequence: CASSIQGMSTGELFF. In DNA form, the CDR3 reads TGTGCCAGTAGTATTCAGGGGATGAGCACCGGGGAGCTGTTTTTT.

This chain connects TRBV11-2 to TRBJ2-3; no clear D. The CDR3 is 15 residues long. Trimming cost V 1 base and J 12 bases, with 20 bases left between them. Germline V CDR1 and CDR2: SGHAT, FQNNGV. The DNA for the CDR3 is TGTGCCAGCAGCTTAGTTTGGTGGTTGGGCCTCTCCCAGTATTTT. Amino acid sequence: CASSLVWWLGLSQYF.

The chain combines TRBV9 with TRBJ2-3; tentative D call: TRBD2 (6 bases). CDR3 size: 15 residues. Germline V gene sequence: CDR1 SGDLS, CDR2 YYNGEE. Trimming took 4 bases from V and 2 from J, leaving 14 bases between them. The CDR3 coding sequence is TGTGCCAGCAGCCCGGGACTCGTTCACACAGATACGCAGTATTTT. This translates into CASSPGLVHTDTQYF.

A remark on this clone: An end of the junction does not agree with germline; a read error may underlie this. The sample has other DNA sequences that encode this CDR3 too. The gene calls are TRBV7-3 and TRBJ2-2; maybe TRBD2 (6 bases). This CDR3 has 16 residues. The germline V gene encodes CDR1 SGHTA and CDR2 FQGTGA. The CDR3 coding sequence is TGTGCCAGCAGCAAACCGACTAGTCAATATTCCGGAGAGCTGTTTTTT. Amino acids: CASSKPTSQYSGELFF.

This clone was observed a single time. The rearrangement uses TRBV5-6 and TRBJ2-6; D might be TRBD2 (5 bases). Germline CDR1 reads SGHDT; CDR2 reads YYEEEE. The CDR3 sequence is 15 residues long. Trimming shortened V by 1 base and J by 2 bases, and 7 bases separated the two germline ends. The CDR3 spells CASSLRLTGANVLTF. CDR3 bases: TGTGCCAGCAGCTTGAGACTAACTGGGGCCAACGTCCTGACTTTC.

V is TRBV11-2 and J is TRBJ2-1; TRBD2 agrees at 12 bases. V shed 5 bases and J 8 bases; nucleotides not matched to a gene: 7. From germline, CDR1 is SGHAT and CDR2 FQNNGV. This CDR3 has 15 amino acids. CDR3 nucleotides: TGTGCCAGCAGCACCCGACTAGCGGGAGTAGATGAGCAGTTCTTC. Translated: CASSTRLAGVDEQFF.

J is TRBJ2-2 and V is TRBV19, with TRBD1 matching 7 bases. V was clipped by 7 bases and J by 5 bases; unmatched bases: 7. CDR1 and CDR2 from the germline V gene are LNHDA and SQIVND (reference sequence). This CDR3 comprises 14 residues. CDR3 sequence (DNA): TGTGCCAGTACTGACCAGGGGGTAACCGGGGAGCTGTTTTTT. Its translation is CASTDQGVTGELFF.

DNA for the CDR3: TGTGCCAGTACCTTAAAAGGGGGAAGTGTCAATCAGCCCCAGCATTTT. Protein sequence: CASTLKGGSVNQPQHF. The chain recombines TRBV19 with TRBJ1-5; D perhaps matches TRBD1 (6 bases). Germline V CDR1 and CDR2: LNHDA, SQIVND (reference sequence). V lost 7 bases and J 3 bases, leaving 19 bases between the germline ends. The CDR3 extends over 16 amino acids. The full variable domain, its missing parts supplied by reference TRBV19 and TRBJ1-5, is DGGITQSPKYLFRKEGQNVTLSCEQNLNHDAMYWYRQDPGQGLRLIYYSQIVNDFQKGDIAEGYSVSREKKESFPLTVTSAQKNPTAFYLCASTLKGGSVNQPQHFGDGTRLSIL.

The chain is built from TRBV30 and TRBJ1-5; no clear D gene. This CDR3 region has 15 residues. In germline, CDR1 is GTSNPN, CDR2 SVGIG (reference sequence). The ends were cut back, 0 bases at V and 0 bases at J, with 9 bases in the middle. The CDR3 sequence: CAWSVRANSNQPQHF. CDR3 DNA sequence: TGTGCCTGGAGTGTAAGAGCGAATAGCAATCAGCCCCAGCATTTT.

V and J are TRBV7-8 and TRBJ2-3; TRBD1 matches 10 bases. V was clipped by 5 bases and J by 1 base; unmatched bases: 3. Germline V lookup: CDR1 SGHVS, CDR2 FQNEAQ. This CDR3 comprises 15 residues. Written as DNA, the CDR3 is TGTGCCAGCAGCGCCGGGACAGGGGGCACAGATACGCAGTATTTT. Translating it yields CASSAGTGGTDTQYF.

This chain links TRBV19 with TRBJ1-4; 7 bases map to TRBD1. Germline lookup yields CDR1 LNHDA and CDR2 SQIVND (reference sequence). The CDR3 consists of 14 residues. Losses at the gene ends were 3 bases for V and 5 bases for J; bases not matched to a gene: 3. The CDR3 bases are TGTGCCAGTAGTATCCAGGGGGAGAATGAAAAACTGTTTTTT. Its translation: CASSIQGENEKLFF.

The chain is built from TRBV5-5 and TRBJ2-3, with 10 bases aligning to TRBD1. V shed 3 bases and J 3 bases; nucleotides not matched to a gene: 7. Germline V lookup: CDR1 SGHKS, CDR2 YYEKEE (reference sequence). The CDR3 has 16 amino acids. The CDR3 nucleotides are TGTGCCAGCAGCTCGGTCGGGACAGGGGTTACAGATACGCAGTATTTT. The encoded protein is CASSSVGTGVTDTQYF.

This chain uses TRBV24-1 with TRBJ1-2; weak D call: TRBD1 (6 bases). Germline CDR1 is KGHDR and CDR2 is SFDVKD. The CDR3 is made up of 14 amino acids. Deletions cut 3 bases from V and 3 bases from J, with 10 bases between. The CDR3 sequence: CATSDTGYDYGYTF. The CDR3 coding sequence is TGTGCCACCAGTGATACAGGGTACGACTATGGCTACACCTTC.

This sequence joins TRBV7-2 and TRBJ2-7; the match to TRBD2 covers 7 bases. The CDR3 has 14 amino acids. From germline, CDR1 is SGHTA and CDR2 FQGNSA. V lost 1 base and J lost 2; bases outside the gene matches: 2. As DNA, the CDR3 is TGTGCCAGCAGCTTAGGGCTAGCGGCCTACGAGCAGTACTTC. Residues: CASSLGLAAYEQYF.

The chain employs TRBV5-4 and TRBJ2-6, with 8 bases aligning to TRBD1. The CDR3 contains 17 residues. Losses at the gene ends were 4 bases for V and 2 bases for J; bases not matched to a gene: 8. CDR1 and CDR2 from the germline V gene are SGHNT and YYREEE (reference sequence). The CDR3 nucleotides read TGTGCCAGCAGCCCGGGACAGGTTTCGGCTGGGGCCAACGTCCTGACTTTC. Protein: CASSPGQVSAGANVLTF.

This sequence joins TRBV6-2 or TRBV6-3 and TRBJ1-1, with 8 nucleotides matching TRBD1. This CDR3 is 14 amino acids long. Germline CDR1 reads MNHEY; CDR2 reads SVGEGT. The V gene end was trimmed by 5 bases and the J gene end by 3 bases; junction bases not matched to a gene: 5. The chain's CDR3 is CASSLQGAYTEAFF. CDR3 DNA: TGTGCCAGCAGTCTCCAGGGGGCATACACTGAAGCTTTCTTT.

The chain combines TRBV30 with TRBJ2-1, with 9 positions matching TRBD2. The germline V gene encodes CDR1 GTSNPN and CDR2 SVGIG (reference sequence). The V gene end was trimmed by 3 bases and the J gene end by 4 bases; junction bases not matched to a gene: 13. The CDR3 covers 17 residues. The CDR3 region has the DNA TGTGCCTGGAGCGCGGCGACTAGCGGAACAATGTACAATGAGCAGTTCTTC. It specifies CAWSAATSGTMYNEQFF. Based on the CDR3 plus reference TRBV30 and TRBJ2-1, the full variable domain is SQTIHQWPATLVQPVGSPLSLECTVEGTSNPNLYWYRQAAGRGLQLLFYSVGIGQISSEVPQNLSASRPQDRQFILSSKKLLLSDSGFYLCAWSAATSGTMYNEQFFGPGTRLTVL.

The V and J genes are TRBV5-1 and TRBJ1-3, with 7 bases identical to TRBD1. This CDR3 comprises 17 residues. Trimming took 4 bases from V and 2 from J; bases not matched to a gene: 12. Germline loops: CDR1 SGHRS, CDR2 YFSETQ. CDR3 bases: TGCGCCAGCAGCCAACAGCCAGGGGGTAGCGCTGGAAACACCATATATTTT. Translating it yields CASSQQPGGSAGNTIYF.

The genes are TRBV6-2 or TRBV6-3 and TRBJ2-1, with D unresolved. CDR3 length equals 11 residues. Germline V gene lookup returns CDR1 MNHEY and CDR2 SVGEGT. The V and J ends lost 5 bases and 8 bases respectively, with 7 bases between them. CDR3 sequence reads: CASSHRYEQFF. The CDR3 DNA is TGTGCCAGCAGTCACAGATATGAGCAGTTCTTC.

This clone appeared a single time. J is TRBJ2-1 and V is TRBV19; 10 bases line up with TRBD1. The ends lost 7 bases at V and 7 bases at J; junction bases unmatched: 4. The CDR3 contains 13 residues. Germline assignment: CDR1 LNHDA and CDR2 SQIVND (reference sequence). CDR3 DNA: TGTGCCAGTATGGGGGGACAGGGGAATGAGCAGTTCTTC. Translating it yields CASMGGQGNEQFF.

This chain joins TRBV18 and TRBJ2-5; 8 nucleotides align to TRBD2. The V gene end was trimmed by 6 bases and the J gene end by 1 base; junction bases not matched to a gene: 4. The CDR3 is 14 residues long. Germline V lookup: CDR1 KGHSH, CDR2 LQKENI. Here the CDR3 DNA reads TGTGCCAGCTCGATTCGGGAGGGCCAAGAGACCCAGTACTTC. It is translated as CASSIREGQETQYF.